This T cell receptor beta chain came from a study of blood T cell repertoires in COVID-19. Study as a whole: The study drew acute and convalescent COVID-19 samples from the United States, Italy and Spain.

In the source study's methods: Reference gene primer amplification yielded estimated nucleated cell counts. Sequencing was performed with immunoSEQ multiplex PCR; in TCRdb, only in-frame clones are kept and a portion is missing. V and J calls and clone size are copied from that table; D and trimming were computed from the DNA. Of roughly 250,000 clones listed, around 87% are singletons. Individuals drawn from around 25 US areas were roughly 18 to 100 years old. Participants reported their clinical history, and cohort assignment relied on those reports. The CDR3 is 12 amino acids. From germline, CDR1 is MNHEY and CDR2 SMNVEV (reference sequence). The germline V and J ends were trimmed by 5 bases and 6 bases, with 10 bases remaining between them.

Sample: PBMCs or T cells enriched from blood (not recorded which). The chain has TRBV27 and TRBJ1-1; the D gene is possibly TRBD1 (5 bases). The TCR originated in a woman aged 25 to 45 with acute COVID-19. The CDR3 loop is CASSLYRPEAFF. The CDR3 bases are TGTGCCAGCAGTCTTTACAGGCCTGAAGCTTTCTTT.